These T cell receptor beta chains were read from a single sample in a study of PD-1 blockade in classical Hodgkin lymphoma. Profiled with immunoSEQ multiplex PCR; TCRdb holds only in-frame clones, not every one. In the table there are 9,500 to 10,000 clones, less than 80% of which are singletons. This specimen consisted of CD8+ T cells from blood, obtained before the fourth cycle of nivolumab. The receptors come from a human donor with classical Hodgkin lymphoma. Each CDR3 is given with its conserved first and last residue. A D gene is named only where the DNA matches it firmly. The size of a clone is reported for some rows only, either as once, few or many, or as a class for expanded clones.

j_call d_call clone_size v_call cdr3_nt cdr3_aa
TRBJ1-3 - - TRBV11-2 TGTGCCAGCAGCCCTATGGTCGGGCACACCATATATTTT CASSPMVGHTIYF
TRBJ1-1 - - TRBV21-1 TGTGCCAGCAGCCCCCTGGTGGACAGTGAAGCTTTCTTT CASSPLVDSEAFF
TRBJ2-7 - - TRBV7-9 TGTGCCAGCAGCTCGGGCCCAACCTACGAGCAGTACTTC CASSSGPTYEQYF
TRBJ2-7 - - TRBV27 TGTGCCAGCATGATCGGACCGGCGTCCTACGAGCAGTACTTC CASMIGPASYEQYF
TRBJ2-1 - - TRBV14 TGTGCCAGCAGCCACTTAGAAGGGAATGAGCAGTTCTTC CASSHLEGNEQFF
TRBJ1-1 - - TRBV15 TGTGCCACCAGCAGAGATGGGCTCTCTGAAGCTTTCTTT CATSRDGLSEAFF
TRBJ1-1 - - TRBV6-6 TGTGCCAGCAGTCCAGGGGACACTGAAGCTTTCTTT CASSPGDTEAFF
TRBJ2-1 TRBD2 - TRBV6-5 TGTGCCAGCAGTTACGGGTCGGGGGGTTGGGTCGAGCAGTTCTTC CASSYGSGGWVEQFF
TRBJ2-6 - medium-sized TRBV6-5 TGTGCCAGCAGTTGGGACTCTGGGGCCAACGTCCTGACTTTC CASSWDSGANVLTF
TRBJ2-1 TRBD2 - TRBV14 TGTGCCAGCAGTCAAGCGGGAGAGTATGAGCAGTTCTTC CASSQAGEYEQFF
TRBJ2-4 TRBD1 - TRBV27 TGTGCCAGCATCCCCCCCGGTAGAAACAGGGGGCATTGGGCCAAAAACATTCAGTACTTC CASIPPGRNRGHWAKNIQYF